This T cell receptor (beta chain) was documented in a study of T cells in Graves' hyperthyroidism and ophthalmopathy. Study details: Prior to any treatment, at the point of initial diagnosis, peripheral blood was collected. Whole-study results and caveats: Most expanded thyroid clonotypes above 0.001 also appeared in blood.

V was clipped by 5 bases and J by 0 bases; unmatched bases: 4. The CDR3 runs to 13 residues. Germline V CDR1 and CDR2: DFQATT, SNEGSKA (reference sequence). The source material, RNA transcripts, was used to amplify TCR beta CDR3 regions. The study used the HTBI primer set for a first-round RT-PCR of the TCR CDR3. TCRdb reprocessed the multiplex PCR reads via MiXCR and lists one record per CDR3 protein. The data show about 350,000 distinct CDR3 sequences, with 11% to 15% seen just once and 20% to 25% held by the top ten. This clonotype showed up many times. Antigen unknown. The TCR was taken from a woman between 25 and 40 years old with Graves' hyperthyroidism. Sequenced material: blood. The chain carries TRBV20-1 and TRBJ2-7, with 7 bases identical to TRBD1. The CDR3 region is CSALQGNSYEQYF. The CDR3 region has the DNA TGCAGTGCTTTACAGGGGAACTCCTACGAGCAGTACTTC.